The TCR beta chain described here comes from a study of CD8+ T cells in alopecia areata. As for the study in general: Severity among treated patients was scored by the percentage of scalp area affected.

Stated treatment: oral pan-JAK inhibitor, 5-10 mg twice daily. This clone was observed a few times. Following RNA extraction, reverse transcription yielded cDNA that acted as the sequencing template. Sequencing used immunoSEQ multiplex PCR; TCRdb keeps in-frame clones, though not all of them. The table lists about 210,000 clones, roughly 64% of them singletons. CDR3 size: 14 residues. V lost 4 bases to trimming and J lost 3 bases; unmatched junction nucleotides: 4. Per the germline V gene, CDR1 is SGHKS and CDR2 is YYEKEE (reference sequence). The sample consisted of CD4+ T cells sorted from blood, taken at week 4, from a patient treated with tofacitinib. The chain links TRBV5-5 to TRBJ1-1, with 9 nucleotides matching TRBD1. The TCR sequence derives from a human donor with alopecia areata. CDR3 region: CASSARTGDTEAFF. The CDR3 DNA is TGTGCCAGCAGCGCCCGGACAGGGGACACTGAAGCTTTCTTT.